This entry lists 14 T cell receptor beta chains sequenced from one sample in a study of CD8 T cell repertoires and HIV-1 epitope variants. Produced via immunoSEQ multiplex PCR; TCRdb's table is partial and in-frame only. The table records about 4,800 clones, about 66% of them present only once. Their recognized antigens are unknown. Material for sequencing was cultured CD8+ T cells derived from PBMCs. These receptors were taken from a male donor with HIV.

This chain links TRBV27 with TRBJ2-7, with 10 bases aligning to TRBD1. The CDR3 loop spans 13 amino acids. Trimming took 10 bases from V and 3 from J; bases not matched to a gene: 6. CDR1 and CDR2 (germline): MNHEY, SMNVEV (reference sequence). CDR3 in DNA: TGTGCCACCCAAGGACAGGGGGACTACGAGCAGTACTTC. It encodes CATQGQGDYEQYF.

The CDR3 reads CASSLSADAYNEQFF. The CDR3 DNA reads as TGTGCCAGCAGTTTATCCGCTGACGCCTACAATGAGCAGTTCTTC. V usage is TRBV28 and J usage is TRBJ2-1, with no clear D. Germline V gene lookup returns CDR1 MDHEN and CDR2 SYDVKM. V lost 1 base and J lost 2, with 9 bases in between. This CDR3 is built from 15 residues.

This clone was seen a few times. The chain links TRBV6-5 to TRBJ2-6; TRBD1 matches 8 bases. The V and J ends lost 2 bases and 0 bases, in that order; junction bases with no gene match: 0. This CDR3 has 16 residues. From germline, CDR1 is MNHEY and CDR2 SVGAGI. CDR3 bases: TGTGCCAGCAGTTACACAGGGGGCTCTGGGGCCAACGTCCTGACTTTC. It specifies CASSYTGGSGANVLTF.

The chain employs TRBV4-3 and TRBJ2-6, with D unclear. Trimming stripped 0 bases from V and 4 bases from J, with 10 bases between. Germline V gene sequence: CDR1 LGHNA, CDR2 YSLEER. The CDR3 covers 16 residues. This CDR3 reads CASSQDWQAGANVLTF. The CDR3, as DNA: TGCGCCAGCAGCCAAGATTGGCAGGCCGGGGCCAACGTCCTGACTTTC.

The CDR3 region is CASSDRDTRAPQHF. CDR3 in DNA: TGTGCCAGCAGTGATCGGGACACCCGTGCGCCCCAGCATTTT. This chain uses TRBV27 with TRBJ1-5; the D gene is possibly TRBD1 (6 bases). This CDR3 contains 14 residues. Trimming shortened V by 5 bases and J by 9 bases, and 17 bases separated the two germline ends. Per the germline V gene, CDR1 is MNHEY and CDR2 is SMNVEV (reference sequence).

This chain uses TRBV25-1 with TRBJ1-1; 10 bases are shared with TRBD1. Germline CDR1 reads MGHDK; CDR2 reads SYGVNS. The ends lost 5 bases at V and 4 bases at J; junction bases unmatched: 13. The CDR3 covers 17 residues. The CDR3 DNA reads TGTGCCAGCAGTTCCCCCGGGACAGGGGTGATTTCCACTGAAGCTTTCTTT. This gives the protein CASSSPGTGVISTEAFF. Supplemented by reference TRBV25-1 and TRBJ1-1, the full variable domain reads EADIYQTPRYLVIGTGKKITLECSQTMGHDKMYWYQQDPGMELHLIHYSYGVNSTEKGDLSSESTVSRIRTEHFPLTLESARPSHTSQYLCASSSPGTGVISTEAFFGQGTRLTVV.

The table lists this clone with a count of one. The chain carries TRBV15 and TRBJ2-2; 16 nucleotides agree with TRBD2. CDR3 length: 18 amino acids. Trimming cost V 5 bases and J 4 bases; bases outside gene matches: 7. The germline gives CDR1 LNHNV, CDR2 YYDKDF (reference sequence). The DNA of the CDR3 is TGTGCCACCAGCCCCGGGACTAGCGGGGGGGCCGGCACCGGGGAGCTGTTTTTT. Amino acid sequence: CATSPGTSGGAGTGELFF.

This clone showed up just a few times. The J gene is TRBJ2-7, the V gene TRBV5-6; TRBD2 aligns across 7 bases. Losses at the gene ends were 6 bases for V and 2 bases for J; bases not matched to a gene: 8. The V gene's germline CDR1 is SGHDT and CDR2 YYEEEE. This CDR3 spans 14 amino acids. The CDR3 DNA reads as TGTGCCAGCAACCGGGGCGGGAGTACCTACGAGCAGTACTTC. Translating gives CASNRGGSTYEQYF.

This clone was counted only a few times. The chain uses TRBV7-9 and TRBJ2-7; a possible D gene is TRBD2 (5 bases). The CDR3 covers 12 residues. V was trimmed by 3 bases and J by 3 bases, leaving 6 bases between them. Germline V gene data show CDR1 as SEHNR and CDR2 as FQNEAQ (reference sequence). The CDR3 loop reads CASSFDYYEQYF. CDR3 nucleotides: TGTGCCAGCAGCTTTGACTACTACGAGCAGTACTTC.

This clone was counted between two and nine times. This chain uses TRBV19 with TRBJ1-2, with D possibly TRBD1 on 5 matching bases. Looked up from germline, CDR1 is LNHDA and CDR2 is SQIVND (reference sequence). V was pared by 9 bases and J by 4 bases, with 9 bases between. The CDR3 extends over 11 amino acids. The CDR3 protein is CASSQGYGYTF. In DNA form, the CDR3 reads TGTGCCAGCTCTCAGGGCTATGGCTACACCTTC.

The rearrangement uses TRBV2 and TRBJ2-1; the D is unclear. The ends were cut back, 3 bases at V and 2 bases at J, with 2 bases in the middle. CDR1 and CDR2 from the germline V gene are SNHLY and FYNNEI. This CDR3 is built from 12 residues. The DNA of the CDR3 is TGTGCCAGCAGTGACCCCTACAATGAGCAGTTCTTC. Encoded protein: CASSDPYNEQFF.

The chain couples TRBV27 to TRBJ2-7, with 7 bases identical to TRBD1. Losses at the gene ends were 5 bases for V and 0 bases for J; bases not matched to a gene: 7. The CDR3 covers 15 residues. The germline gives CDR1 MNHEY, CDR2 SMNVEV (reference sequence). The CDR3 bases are TGTGCCAGCAGTCTTTCCGGACAGGTCTCCTACGAGCAGTACTTC. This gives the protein CASSLSGQVSYEQYF.

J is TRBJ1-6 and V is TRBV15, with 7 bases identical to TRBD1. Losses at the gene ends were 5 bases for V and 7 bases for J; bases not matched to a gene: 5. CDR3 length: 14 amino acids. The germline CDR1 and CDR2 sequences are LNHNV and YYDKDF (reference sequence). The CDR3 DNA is TGTGCCACCAGCTGGACAGGCGAGAATTCACCCCTCCACTTT. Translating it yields CATSWTGENSPLHF. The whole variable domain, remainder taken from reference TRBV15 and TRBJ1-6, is DAMVIQNPRYQVTQFGKPVTLSCSQTLNHNVMYWYQQKSSQAPKLLFHYYDKDFNNEADTPDNFQSRRPNTSFCFLDIRSPGLGDTAMYLCATSWTGENSPLHFGNGTRLTVT.

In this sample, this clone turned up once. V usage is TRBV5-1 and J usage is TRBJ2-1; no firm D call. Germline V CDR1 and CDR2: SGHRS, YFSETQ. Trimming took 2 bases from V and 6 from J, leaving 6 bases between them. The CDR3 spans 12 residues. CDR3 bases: TGCGCCAGCAGCTTCTCATTCAATGAGCAGTTCTTC. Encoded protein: CASSFSFNEQFF. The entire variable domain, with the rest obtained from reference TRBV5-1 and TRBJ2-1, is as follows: KAGVTQTPRYLIKTRGQQVTLSCSPISGHRSVSWYQQTPGQGLQFLFEYFSETQRNKGNFPGRFSGRQFSNSRSEMNVSTLELGDSALYLCASSFSFNEQFFGPGTRLTVL.